Following are 30 T cell receptor beta chains from one sample sequenced in a study of OX40 agonist ivuxolimab in advanced cancers. Clones were read by immunoSEQ multiplex PCR, and TCRdb kept only the in-frame ones, dropping some. The sample carries 50,000 to 85,000 clones, 85% recorded once. The sequences come from CD4+ or CD8+ T cells sorted from blood, collected in a trial of the OX40 agonist ivuxolimab. Source of these receptors: an adult with an advanced solid tumor such as melanoma, head and neck, liver or kidney cancer.

V usage is TRBV11-1 and J usage is TRBJ1-1; D gene unclear. V lost 5 bases and J 11 bases, leaving 12 bases between the germline ends. CDR1 SGHAT and CDR2 FQDESV come from the germline V gene (reference sequence). The length of the CDR3 is 11 residues. CDR3 DNA: TGTGCCAGCAGCAACGCAGTAGGGGCTTTCTTT. Protein product: CASSNAVGAFF. The whole variable domain, filled in from reference TRBV11-1 and TRBJ1-1, reads EAEVAQSPRYKITEKSQAVAFWCDPISGHATLYWYRQILGQGPELLVQFQDESVVDDSQLPKDRFSAERLKGVDSTLKIQPAELGDSAMYLCASSNAVGAFFGQGTRLTVV.

The rearrangement uses TRBV9 and TRBJ1-4; tentative D call: TRBD1 (6 bases). The CDR3 runs to 14 residues. V was shortened by 3 bases and J by 5 bases, with 11 bases between the two germline ends. Germline V gene data show CDR1 as SGDLS and CDR2 as YYNGEE. DNA for the CDR3: TGTGCCAGCAGCGAAGGGGGAGAAAATGAAAAACTGTTTTTT. Residues: CASSEGGENEKLFF.

V gene TRBV28 combines with J gene TRBJ1-2; D remains unclear. CDR1 and CDR2 (germline): MDHEN, SYDVKM. The ends were cut back, 2 bases at V and 10 bases at J, with 8 bases in the middle. The CDR3 loop spans 11 amino acids. CDR3 DNA sequence: TGTGCCAGCAGTTTAAGGGATTTCTACACCTTC. It codes for CASSLRDFYTF.

This chain joins TRBV7-3 and TRBJ1-1, with TRBD1 matching 8 bases. This CDR3 is 14 amino acids long. V shed 5 bases, J shed 1 base, and the junction held 3 bases outside the gene matches. Germline CDR1 and CDR2: SGHTA and FQGTGA. This CDR3 reads CASSPGQGNTEAFF. DNA of the CDR3: TGTGCCAGCAGCCCTGGACAGGGGAACACTGAAGCTTTCTTT.

This chain joins TRBV28 and TRBJ1-1; D might be TRBD1 (6 bases). Germline CDR1 and CDR2: MDHEN and SYDVKM. The CDR3 contains 12 residues. The ends were cut back, 4 bases at V and 11 bases at J, with 14 bases in the middle. CDR3 nucleotide sequence: TGTGCCAGCAGTTCACCCGGGGGCAGCGCTTTCTTT. Amino acids: CASSSPGGSAFF.

This chain connects TRBV19 to TRBJ1-5; 9 bases fit TRBD1. The CDR3 runs to 15 residues. Germline lookup yields CDR1 LNHDA and CDR2 SQIVND (reference sequence). After removal of 2 bases from V and 6 bases from J, the junction contained 5 bases not matched to a gene. This CDR3 reads CASSITGTGIQPQHF. CDR3 DNA sequence: TGTGCCAGTAGTATAACCGGGACAGGGATTCAGCCCCAGCATTTT.

The chain links TRBV6-5 to TRBJ1-1; TRBD1 might be the D (6 bases). The V end was cut by 5 bases, the J end by 3 bases, with 10 bases between. Germline V gene lookup returns CDR1 MNHEY and CDR2 SVGAGI. CDR3 length: 13 residues. CDR3 region: CASSPRQDTEAFF. CDR3 in DNA: TGTGCCAGCAGTCCGAGACAGGACACTGAAGCTTTCTTT.

The rearrangement links TRBV2 to TRBJ1-6, with D hard to call. Trimming pared 6 bases from V and 1 base from J, leaving 4 bases between. Germline lookup yields CDR1 SNHLY and CDR2 FYNNEI. This CDR3 has 13 amino acids. The CDR3 spells CASRGSYNSPLHF. The DNA of the CDR3 is TGTGCCAGCAGGGGGTCCTATAATTCACCCCTCCACTTT.

The CDR3: CASRKTGTYEQYF. The CDR3 DNA reads TGTGCCAGCAGGAAAACAGGGACCTACGAGCAGTACTTC. This rearrangement joins TRBV5-8 to TRBJ2-7; TRBD1 is a possible D gene (6 bases). The germline V gene encodes CDR1 SGHTS and CDR2 YDEGEE. Trimming took off 5 bases at V and 2 bases at J, with 11 bases between the two ends. CDR3 length: 13 residues.

The V call is TRBV4-3, the J call TRBJ1-1, with a possible D match to TRBD1 (6 bases). Trimming took 1 base from V and 4 from J, leaving 16 bases between them. Germline V gene lookup returns CDR1 LGHNA and CDR2 YSLEER. This CDR3 is 16 amino acids long. In DNA form, the CDR3 reads TGCGCCAGCAGCCAAGTCGGCAGGGGTCTAGGCACTGAAGCTTTCTTT. Translation: CASSQVGRGLGTEAFF.

This clone has only a few counts. CDR3 loop: CASSLQRGGYNEQFF. CDR3 nucleotide sequence: TGTGCCAGCAGCTTACAGCGGGGTGGTTACAATGAGCAGTTCTTC. The J gene is TRBJ2-1, the V gene TRBV7-9; the match to TRBD2 covers 7 bases. The ends lost 2 bases at V and 4 bases at J; junction bases unmatched: 5. CDR1 and CDR2 (germline): SEHNR, FQNEAQ (reference sequence). The CDR3 has 15 residues.

The rearrangement joins TRBV18 to TRBJ1-1, with D perhaps matching TRBD1 (6 bases). Germline lookup yields CDR1 KGHSH and CDR2 LQKENI. Trimming shortened V by 1 base and J by 0 bases, and 9 bases separated the two germline ends. This CDR3 has 15 amino acids. The CDR3 region is CASSPRDNMNTEAFF. In DNA form, the CDR3 reads TGTGCCAGCTCACCACGGGACAACATGAACACTGAAGCTTTCTTT.

The chain has TRBV30 and TRBJ1-2; TRBD1 agrees at 8 bases. The CDR3 is made up of 14 amino acids. Germline V gene lookup returns CDR1 GTSNPN and CDR2 SVGIG (reference sequence). V was pared by 2 bases and J by 5 bases, with 7 bases of the junction left unmatched. For the CDR3, the DNA is TGTGCCTGGAGTTCATCCAGGGGGCTGTATGGCTACACCTTC. Translation gives CAWSSSRGLYGYTF.

This chain uses TRBV27 with TRBJ1-1; maybe TRBD1 (5 bases). The germline CDR1 and CDR2 sequences are MNHEY and SMNVEV (reference sequence). The ends were cut back, 8 bases at V and 4 bases at J, with 14 bases in the middle. There are 13 residues in the CDR3. The CDR3 DNA is TGTGCCAGCTCCCCGGTTGGGGCCACTGAAGCTTTCTTT. Amino acids: CASSPVGATEAFF.

This clone has a single count. The chain combines TRBV7-8 with TRBJ2-2, with 11 bases aligning to TRBD1. The CDR3 spans 15 residues. Trimming cost V 5 bases and J 5 bases; bases outside gene matches: 4. The germline V gene encodes CDR1 SGHVS and CDR2 FQNEAQ. The CDR3 is CASSDWDRGTGELFF. Here the CDR3 DNA reads TGTGCCAGCAGCGACTGGGACAGGGGGACCGGGGAGCTGTTTTTT. Drawing the rest from reference TRBV7-8 and TRBJ2-2, the complete variable domain is GAGVSQSPRYKVAKRGQDVALRCDPISGHVSLFWYQQALGQGPEFLTYFQNEAQLDKSGLPSDRFFAERPEGSVSTLKIQRTQQEDSAVYLCASSDWDRGTGELFFGEGSRLTVL.

The rearrangement links TRBV4-3 to TRBJ2-3; TRBD1 is a possible D gene (6 bases). Germline V lookup: CDR1 LGHNA, CDR2 YSLEER. The V and J ends lost 4 bases and 2 bases respectively, with 13 bases between them. The CDR3 extends over 15 amino acids. CDR3 coding DNA: TGCGCCAGCAGCCCCGGTGAGGGGGACACAGATACGCAGTATTTT. It translates to CASSPGEGDTDTQYF.

This clone showed up just once. The chain uses TRBV27 and TRBJ2-1; 14 nucleotides agree with TRBD2. The CDR3 runs 16 residues. Trimming removed 3 bases from V and 7 bases from J; junction bases left unmatched: 5. Germline assignment: CDR1 MNHEY and CDR2 SMNVEV (reference sequence). CDR3 loop: CASSLRLAGGPNEQFF. The CDR3 bases are TGTGCCAGCAGTTTGCGACTAGCGGGAGGGCCGAATGAGCAGTTCTTC.

CDR3 nucleotide sequence: TGTGCCAGCAGTCTCCGAGGGGCGGGTCGCGACGAGCAGTACTTC. It specifies CASSLRGAGRDEQYF. The chain recombines TRBV6-5 with TRBJ2-7, with D perhaps given as TRBD1 or TRBD2 (5 bases each). The germline V and J ends were trimmed by 5 bases and 5 bases, with 19 bases remaining between them. This CDR3 comprises 15 residues. From germline, CDR1 is MNHEY and CDR2 SVGAGI.

The chain carries TRBV5-6 and TRBJ2-7; TRBD2 is a possible D gene (7 bases). Germline assignment: CDR1 SGHDT and CDR2 YYEEEE. CDR3 length: 16 amino acids. Trimming pared 4 bases from V and 2 bases from J, leaving 19 bases between. This CDR3 reads CASSPGPGGGAYEQYF. Written as DNA, the CDR3 is TGTGCCAGCAGCCCCGGACCCGGAGGGGGGGCCTACGAGCAGTACTTC.

The gene calls are TRBV14 and TRBJ2-4; no clear D. The V gene's germline CDR1 is SGHDN and CDR2 FVKESK. V was pared by 2 bases and J by 1 base, with 12 bases between. The CDR3 loop spans 16 amino acids. CDR3 in amino acids: CASSQIDGRAKNIQYF. The CDR3 DNA follows: TGTGCCAGCAGCCAAATTGACGGCAGGGCCAAAAACATTCAGTACTTC.

The chain employs TRBV11-2 and TRBJ2-6; perhaps TRBD2 as D (5 bases). The germline V and J ends were trimmed by 4 bases and 0 bases, with 10 bases remaining between them. The CDR3 runs 16 residues. Germline V lookup: CDR1 SGHAT, CDR2 FQNNGV. The CDR3 protein is CASSSPRGSGANVLTF. The CDR3 nucleotides are TGTGCCAGCAGCTCCCCCCGGGGCTCTGGGGCCAACGTCCTGACTTTC.

J is TRBJ2-5 and V is TRBV6-4, with D maybe TRBD1 (5 bases). CDR1 MRHNA and CDR2 SNTAGT come from the germline V gene. The CDR3 length is 13 residues. Trimming took 6 bases from V and 4 from J, leaving 12 bases between them. In DNA form, the CDR3 reads TGTGCCAGCAGCGGACATGTTGGAGAGACCCAGTACTTC. This sequence encodes CASSGHVGETQYF.

The CDR3 region is CASSQEGLAGGAGANVLTF. In DNA form, the CDR3 reads TGCGCCAGCAGCCAAGAGGGACTAGCGGGAGGGGCTGGGGCCAACGTCCTGACTTTC. This chain uses TRBV4-1 with TRBJ2-6, with 16 bases fitting TRBD2. The CDR3 loop spans 19 amino acids. Germline trimming cut 0 bases from V and 2 bases from J; bases unmatched to any gene: 1. Looked up from germline, CDR1 is MGHRA and CDR2 is YSYEKL.

The V and J genes are TRBV15 and TRBJ2-7; tentatively, D is TRBD1 (5 bases). Per the germline V gene, CDR1 is LNHNV and CDR2 is YYDKDF (reference sequence). The CDR3 runs 14 residues. The germline V and J ends were trimmed by 1 base and 5 bases, with 12 bases remaining between them. The DNA for the CDR3 is TGTGCCACCAGCAGAGGGTTACAAGGGGACGAGCAGTACTTC. Its protein is CATSRGLQGDEQYF.

The chain uses TRBV5-1 and TRBJ2-2, with D perhaps given as TRBD1 or TRBD2 (6 bases each). The CDR3 is made up of 15 amino acids. Germline lookup yields CDR1 SGHRS and CDR2 YFSETQ. Trimming cost V 5 bases and J 0 bases, with 11 bases left between them. CDR3 DNA: TGCGCCAGCAGTAGAAGGGGGGCGAACACCGGGGAGCTGTTTTTT. As protein: CASSRRGANTGELFF.

The DNA for the CDR3 is TGTGCCAGCCAGTCGTTGGGGGGCCACGAGCAGTACTTC. Translation: CASQSLGGHEQYF. The chain recombines TRBV6-1 with TRBJ2-7; D possibly uses TRBD1 or TRBD2 (6 bases each). V lost 8 bases and J 5 bases, leaving 16 bases between the germline ends. There are 13 residues in the CDR3. CDR1 is MNHNS and CDR2 is SASEGT in the germline V gene.

The chain employs TRBV28 and TRBJ1-5; 7 bases are a match to TRBD1. Germline trimming cut 5 bases from V and 6 bases from J; bases unmatched to any gene: 13. CDR3 length: 16 residues. CDR1 and CDR2 from the germline V gene are MDHEN and SYDVKM. CDR3 in DNA: TGTGCCAGCAGTACGAGACAGGGAGCAAGTTCTCAGCCCCAGCATTTT. Translating it yields CASSTRQGASSQPQHF.

The CDR3 spells CASIQRQGYNSPLHF. As DNA, the CDR3 is TGTGCCAGCATCCAAAGGCAGGGCTATAATTCACCCCTCCACTTT. This chain links TRBV6-1 with TRBJ1-6; possibly TRBD1 for D (5 bases). V lost 7 bases and J 3 bases, leaving 13 bases between the germline ends. Germline assignment: CDR1 MNHNS and CDR2 SASEGT. The CDR3 runs 15 residues.

The genes are TRBV11-2 and TRBJ2-6, with a possible D match to TRBD2 (5 bases). Germline-derived CDR1 and CDR2 are SGHAT and FQNNGV. V lost 3 bases and J lost 0, with 12 bases in between. This CDR3 has 17 residues. CDR3 coding DNA: TGTGCCAGCAGCTTTGGACTGAGCGACTCTGGGGCCAACGTCCTGACTTTC. Translation gives CASSFGLSDSGANVLTF. Full variable domain (outside the CDR3, taken from reference TRBV11-2 and TRBJ2-6): EAGVAQSPRYKIIEKRQSVAFWCNPISGHATLYWYQQILGQGPKLLIQFQNNGVVDDSQLPKDRFSAERLKGVDSTLKIQPAKLEDSAVYLCASSFGLSDSGANVLTFGAGSRLTVL.

The J gene is TRBJ2-1, the V gene TRBV28, with no clear D. Per the germline V gene, CDR1 is MDHEN and CDR2 is SYDVKM. V gave up 7 bases and J gave up 9 bases, with 13 bases separating them. The CDR3 runs 12 residues. CDR3 region: CASNQRQAEQFF. The CDR3 DNA sequence: TGTGCCAGCAACCAAAGGCAGGCTGAGCAGTTCTTC. Using reference TRBV28 and TRBJ2-1 for the parts outside the CDR3, the full variable domain is DVKVTQSSRYLVKRTGEKVFLECVQDMDHENMFWYRQDPGLGLRLIYFSYDVKMKEKGDIPEGYSVSREKKERFSLILESASTNQTSMYLCASNQRQAEQFFGPGTRLTVL.